The clone carrying this TCR beta chain turned up a few times. Its antigen is undetermined. It was with unique molecular identifiers that the TCRbeta library was prepared. TCRdb independently ran MiXCR on the PCR reads; one entry per CDR3 protein. The sample carries about 980,000 distinct CDR3 sequences, roughly 29% recorded once. The CDR3 runs 13 residues. Germline CDR1 and CDR2: DFQATT and SNEGSKA (reference sequence). The source of the sample is a study of T-cell reconstitution after alpha-beta-depleted transplantation in children. Study findings and constraints: Several hundred expanded graft clones reportedly gave rise to the alpha-beta T cells present about two months after transplant. Surviving recipient T cells and thymic progenitors underlay high day-60 TCRbeta diversity in some patients.

This chain joins TRBV20-1 and TRBJ1-2, with 7 bases aligning to TRBD1. The sequences come from PBMCs, mostly from graft donor cells, collected 360 days after TCRalphabeta/CD19-depleted stem cell transplant. The sequence came from a boy under two years old who had a stem cell transplant for SCID, so the T cells may come from the graft donor. The CDR3 is CSALGGTDYGYTF. For the CDR3, the DNA is TGCAGCGCCTTGGGTGGGACAGACTATGGCTACACCTTC.